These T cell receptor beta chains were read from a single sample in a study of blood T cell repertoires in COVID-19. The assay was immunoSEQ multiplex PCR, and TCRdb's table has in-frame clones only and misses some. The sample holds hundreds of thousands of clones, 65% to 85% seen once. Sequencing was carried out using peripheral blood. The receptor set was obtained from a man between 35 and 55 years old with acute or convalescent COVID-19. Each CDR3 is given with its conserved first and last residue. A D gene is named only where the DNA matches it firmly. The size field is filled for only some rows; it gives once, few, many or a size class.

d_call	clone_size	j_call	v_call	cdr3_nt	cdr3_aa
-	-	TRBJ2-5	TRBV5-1	TGCGCCAGCAGCTTGGGGCAGGGGATGGAAACCCAGTACTTC	CASSLGQGMETQYF
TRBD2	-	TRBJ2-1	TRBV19	TGTGCCAGTAGTACCCCTGGGACTAGCGGGAGTGGGTACTACAATGAGCAGTTCTTC	CASSTPGTSGSGYYNEQFF
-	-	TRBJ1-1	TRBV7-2	TGTGCCAGCAGCCTTGGGGCGTACAGGGCTATGAGGAACACTGAAGCTTTCTTT	CASSLGAYRAMRNTEAFF
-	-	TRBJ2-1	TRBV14	TGTGCCAGCAGCTTAAGTCCAGCGGGTTCGTACAATGAGCAGTTCTTC	CASSLSPAGSYNEQFF
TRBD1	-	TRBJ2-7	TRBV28	TGTGCCAGCAGTTTGACAGGGGGCAAGGGCGAGCAGTACTTC	CASSLTGGKGEQYF
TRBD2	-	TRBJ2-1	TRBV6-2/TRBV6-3	TGTGCCAGCAGTTTAGCGGGAGGATCCAGGAATGAGCAGTTCTTC	CASSLAGGSRNEQFF
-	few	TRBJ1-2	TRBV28	TGTGCCAGCAGTTTAGGGGGCAGGACCTACTATGGCTACACCTTC	CASSLGGRTYYGYTF
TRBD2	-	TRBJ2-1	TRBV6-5	TGTGCCAGCATCGCTATGGGACTAGCAGGGAATGAGCAGTTCTTC	CASIAMGLAGNEQFF
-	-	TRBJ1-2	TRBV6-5	TGTGCCAGCAGGAGTGGTCCGGCGCCTAGCTATGGCTACACCTTC	CASRSGPAPSYGYTF
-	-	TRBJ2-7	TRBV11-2	TGTGCCAGCAGCTTAGACGGACACGCCGCCTACGAGCAGTACTTC	CASSLDGHAAYEQYF
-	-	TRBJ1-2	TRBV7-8	TGTGCCAGCAGCCGAGGTGGGGGGTCGAACTATGGCTACACCTTC	CASSRGGGSNYGYTF
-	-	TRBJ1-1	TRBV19	TGTGCCAGTGCCCAATCCTTAGGGGACACTGAAGCTTTCTTT	CASAQSLGDTEAFF
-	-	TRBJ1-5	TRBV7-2	TGTGCCAGCAGCCCCCACAGTGACTACAATCAGCCCCAGCATTTT	CASSPHSDYNQPQHF
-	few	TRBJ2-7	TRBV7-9	TGTGCCAGCAGCTTGAGTCTAGCGACGGGGGAGCAGTACTTC	CASSLSLATGEQYF